This TCR beta chain comes out of a study of T cell changes during pregnancy in multiple sclerosis. Data came from immunoSEQ multiplex PCR; TCRdb stores just in-frame clones and leaves some out. The table includes about 31,000 clones, roughly 87% detected once. V lost 2 bases to trimming and J lost 4 bases, with 20 bases between them. The CDR3 has 17 residues. Per the germline V gene, CDR1 is SGHDT and CDR2 is YYEEEE. The V gene is TRBV5-6, the J gene TRBJ2-3, with a possible D match to TRBD2 (6 bases). This receptor was obtained from a female donor with multiple sclerosis, enrolled in a pregnancy study. This sample comprised CD8+ T cells from peripheral blood mononuclear cells, obtained before pregnancy. The chain's CDR3 is CASSFGRSGGLADTQYF. In DNA form, the CDR3 reads TGTGCCAGCAGCTTCGGACGGAGCGGAGGGTTAGCAGATACGCAGTATTTT.